The 21 T cell receptor beta chains in this list originate from one sample, sequenced in a study of T cells in Graves' hyperthyroidism and ophthalmopathy. The CDR3 regions of TCR beta were amplified from RNA transcripts. A first-round RT-PCR of the TCR CDR3 used the HTBI primer set. TCRdb ran MiXCR on the multiplex PCR reads and lists one entry per CDR3 protein. The sample carries roughly 380,000 distinct CDR3 sequences, around 14% recorded once. Sample: blood. The receptors were gathered from a woman aged 55-69 years with Graves' hyperthyroidism.

This rearrangement joins TRBV19 to TRBJ1-4; D possibly corresponds to TRBD1 (5 bases). The CDR3 is 15 residues long. The V and J ends lost 6 bases and 8 bases respectively, with 19 bases between them. The germline gives CDR1 LNHDA, CDR2 SQIVND (reference sequence). This CDR3 reads CASRPGRESYEKLFF. CDR3 DNA sequence: TGTGCCAGTAGACCAGGGAGGGAGTCCTACGAAAAACTGTTTTTT.

Concerning this clonotype itself: A much larger clone is a single base away; this may be a read error. J is TRBJ2-7 and V is TRBV11-2; unclear D gene. Trimming left V 0 bases short and J 6 bases short, with 3 bases between. CDR1 is SGHAT, CDR2 FQNNGV, per germline. The CDR3 consists of 11 residues. CDR3 nucleotide sequence: TGTGCCAGCAGCTTAGAGATCGAGCAGTACTTC. Translated: CASSLEIEQYF.

In its sample, this clonotype was seen many times. This chain links TRBV3-1 with TRBJ1-4; D remains unclear. The CDR3 runs 16 residues. The V and J ends lost 1 base and 4 bases respectively, with 13 bases between them. Looked up from germline, CDR1 is LGHDT and CDR2 is YNNKEL (reference sequence). The chain's CDR3 is CASSQVTRSYNEKLFF. The CDR3 bases are TGTGCCAGCAGCCAAGTAACTCGATCGTATAATGAAAAACTGTTTTTT.

The chain recombines TRBV7-2 with TRBJ1-4, with D hard to call. The germline CDR1 and CDR2 sequences are SGHTA and FQGNSA. V lost 0 bases and J 8 bases, leaving 13 bases between the germline ends. This CDR3 comprises 15 residues. The CDR3 spells CASSLAGGVGEKLFF. Written as DNA, the CDR3 is TGTGCCAGCAGCTTAGCGGGCGGAGTGGGGGAAAAACTGTTTTTT.

This clonotype was recorded at least ten times. The chain recombines TRBV20-1 with TRBJ2-1, with D unclear. CDR1 is DFQATT and CDR2 is SNEGSKA in the germline V gene (reference sequence). The V and J ends lost 4 bases and 0 bases respectively, with 10 bases between them. The CDR3 contains 14 residues. CDR3 loop: CSAKRLGSYNEQFF. Here the CDR3 DNA reads TGCAGTGCTAAAAGACTTGGCTCCTACAATGAGCAGTTCTTC.

The CDR3 DNA reads TGTGCCAGCAGCCAAGGGATTCTCACTGAAGCTTTCTTT. As protein: CASSQGILTEAFF. The V call is TRBV14, the J call TRBJ1-1; D is ambiguous. Trimming left V 1 base short and J 4 bases short, with 7 bases between. Germline lookup yields CDR1 SGHDN and CDR2 FVKESK. The CDR3 covers 13 residues.

This chain links TRBV27 with TRBJ2-1; 11 bases are a match to TRBD2. This CDR3 region has 14 residues. Germline CDR1 and CDR2: MNHEY and SMNVEV (reference sequence). Trimming at V came to 5 bases and at J to 10 bases, leaving 7 bases not matched to a gene. The CDR3: CASSIAGGPREQFF. In nucleotides, the CDR3 is TGTGCCAGCAGTATAGCGGGAGGGCCGAGGGAGCAGTTCTTC.

This clonotype appeared many times. J is TRBJ2-5 and V is TRBV30; D unresolved. Germline assignment: CDR1 GTSNPN and CDR2 SVGIG (reference sequence). The CDR3 has 12 amino acids. The V end lost 0 bases, the J end lost 4 bases, and 6 bases lay between the germline ends. CDR3 region: CAWSVTRETQYF. For the CDR3, the DNA is TGTGCCTGGAGTGTAACGCGAGAGACCCAGTACTTC.

This clonotype was recorded many times. This chain links TRBV6-1 with TRBJ2-5, with TRBD2 identical over 8 bases. There are 16 residues in the CDR3. Germline CDR1 and CDR2: MNHNS and SASEGT. The V and J ends lost 5 bases and 4 bases, in that order; junction bases with no gene match: 12. CDR3 residues: CASSPGREGFGETQYF. CDR3 sequence (DNA): TGTGCCAGCAGTCCCGGACGGGAGGGGTTCGGAGAGACCCAGTACTTC.

This clonotype appeared many times. The rearrangement links TRBV28 to TRBJ1-2, with D possibly matching TRBD1 (5 bases). This CDR3 has 13 residues. V lost 1 base and J lost 6, with 9 bases in between. Germline V gene sequence: CDR1 MDHEN, CDR2 SYDVKM. The CDR3 DNA reads TGTGCCAGCAGTTTATTATCGGGGGATGGCTACACCTTC. Its translation is CASSLLSGDGYTF.

This clonotype was detected ten times or more. The gene calls are TRBV11-3 and TRBJ2-5; D gene unclear. V was clipped by 4 bases and J by 5 bases, with 11 bases between them. This CDR3 is 13 amino acids long. Germline V lookup: CDR1 SGHNT, CDR2 YENEEA. The CDR3 is CASSSPPVETQYF. For the CDR3, the DNA is TGTGCCAGCAGCTCACCCCCAGTTGAGACCCAGTACTTC.

This clonotype was detected ten times or more. The chain carries TRBV29-1 and TRBJ2-1; 7 bases align to TRBD1. Germline V CDR1 and CDR2: SQVTM, ANQGSEA. V gave up 1 base and J gave up 8 bases; unmatched junction bases: 8. The CDR3 runs to 14 residues. CDR3 coding DNA: TGCAGCGTTGAAGGTTCCAGGGGGATAGATGAGCAGTTCTTC. This sequence encodes CSVEGSRGIDEQFF.

The rearrangement links TRBV18 to TRBJ1-5; D perhaps matches TRBD1 (5 bases). The length of the CDR3 is 16 residues. V was pared by 2 bases and J by 7 bases, with 18 bases between. CDR1 is KGHSH and CDR2 is LQKENI in the germline V gene. This CDR3 is CASSPTAGRAAQPQHF. The CDR3 bases are TGTGCCAGCTCACCAACGGCCGGCAGGGCGGCCCAGCCCCAGCATTTT.

This rearrangement joins TRBV11-2 to TRBJ2-3; D gene ambiguous. This CDR3 contains 16 residues. Deletions cut 2 bases from V and 5 bases from J, with 17 bases between. Germline lookup yields CDR1 SGHAT and CDR2 FQNNGV. In DNA, the CDR3 is TGTGCCAGCAGCTTACGAATTGACTCGACGGGAGATACGCAGTATTTT. Protein product: CASSLRIDSTGDTQYF.

This clonotype was detected only a few times. The chain links TRBV19 to TRBJ2-5; 8 bases are a match to TRBD1. The CDR3 runs 12 residues. J was trimmed by 7 bases and V by 4 bases; bases with no gene match: 2. Looked up from germline, CDR1 is LNHDA and CDR2 is SQIVND (reference sequence). CDR3 nucleotides: TGTGCCAGTAGTAGGACAGGGCGGACCCAGTACTTC. This sequence encodes CASSRTGRTQYF.

This clonotype was seen many times. The chain is built from TRBV5-1 and TRBJ2-3; the D is unclear. The CDR3 length is 13 residues. Trimming left V 6 bases short and J 0 bases short, with 8 bases between. The germline V gene encodes CDR1 SGHRS and CDR2 YFSETQ. CDR3 region: CASKGSSTDTQYF. In DNA form, the CDR3 reads TGCGCCAGCAAGGGTAGTAGCACAGATACGCAGTATTTT.

The V call is TRBV7-9, the J call TRBJ1-1; no firm D call. The length of the CDR3 is 13 residues. With 1 base removed from V and 8 bases from J, the gap between germline ends came to 11 bases. Germline CDR1 and CDR2: SEHNR and FQNEAQ (reference sequence). The DNA of the CDR3 is TGTGCCAGCAGCTTAGGAGGCCTCCAGGAAGCTTTCTTT. Translated, it gives CASSLGGLQEAFF.

This clonotype was picked up a small number of times. The chain combines TRBV6-6 with TRBJ1-2; D not resolved. V lost 2 bases and J 2 bases, leaving 9 bases between the germline ends. From germline, CDR1 is MNHNY and CDR2 SVGAGI (reference sequence). The CDR3 runs 14 residues. The CDR3 region has the DNA TGTGCCAGCAGTTACGGCGGGGAAAACTATGGCTACACCTTC. Translating it yields CASSYGGENYGYTF.

This clonotype was counted at least ten times. V gene TRBV6-7 combines with J gene TRBJ2-3; D remains ambiguous. TRBV6-7 is an ORF, with its function uncertain. Trimming removed 6 bases from V and 1 base from J, with 20 bases in between. The CDR3 loop spans 17 amino acids. The CDR3 region is CASSEEYPPLRTDTQYF. CDR3 coding DNA: TGTGCCAGCAGCGAAGAGTACCCGCCACTGCGCACAGATACGCAGTATTTT.

This clonotype was recorded at least ten times. The rearrangement joins TRBV3-1 to TRBJ1-1, with D perhaps TRBD1 (5 bases). This CDR3 comprises 12 residues. V shed 1 base and J shed 8 bases, with 8 bases lying between them. Germline V gene lookup returns CDR1 LGHDT and CDR2 YNNKEL (reference sequence). CDR3 bases: TGTGCCAGCAGCCAAGGATCAGGGGAAGCTTTCTTT. Protein product: CASSQGSGEAFF.

This clonotype was counted many times. The V gene is TRBV5-1, the J gene TRBJ2-1; 16 positions agree with TRBD2. V was clipped by 4 bases and J by 7 bases; unmatched bases: 8. This CDR3 has 17 amino acids. Germline CDR1 SGHRS, CDR2 YFSETQ. CDR3 sequence reads: CASSGGLAGGPVNEQFF. CDR3 nucleotides: TGCGCCAGCAGCGGGGGACTAGCGGGAGGGCCGGTAAATGAGCAGTTCTTC.